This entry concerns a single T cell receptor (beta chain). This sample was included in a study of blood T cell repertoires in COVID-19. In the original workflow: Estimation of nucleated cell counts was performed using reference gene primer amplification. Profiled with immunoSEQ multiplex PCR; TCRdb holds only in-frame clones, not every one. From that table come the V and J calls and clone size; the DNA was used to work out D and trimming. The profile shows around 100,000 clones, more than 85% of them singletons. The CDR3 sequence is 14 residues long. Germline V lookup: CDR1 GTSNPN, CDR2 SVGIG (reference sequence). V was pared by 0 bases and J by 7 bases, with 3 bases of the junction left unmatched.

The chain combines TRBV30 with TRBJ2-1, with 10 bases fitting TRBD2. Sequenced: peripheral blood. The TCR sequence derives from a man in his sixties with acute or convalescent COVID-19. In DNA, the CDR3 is TGTGCCTGGAGTGTGTCACTAGCGGGGAATGAGCAGTTCTTC. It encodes CAWSVSLAGNEQFF.